This record covers a single TCR beta chain. Its antigen is not identified. Documented time point: patch test 1, 2 weeks after DPC sensitization. The treatment denotes: therapeutic diphenylcyclopropenone sensitization with weekly scalp DPC. The entry originates in a study of human T cells and chemical hapten exposure. Study information: Sensitization used 2% DPC on roughly 2 cm by roughly 2 cm upper inner arm skin.

General study findings and limits: Expanded TCRs made up significantly more big CDR3 similarity clusters than controls did.

Individual cDNA molecules in this library carried unique molecular identifiers. TCRdb analysed the RACE reads with MiXCR anew, one entry per CDR3 protein. The table has roughly 98,000 distinct CDR3 sequences, 9.5% to 15% seen once. V was trimmed by 5 bases and J by 6 bases, leaving 23 bases between them. CDR1 MDHEN and CDR2 SYDVKM come from the germline V gene. The CDR3 runs to 16 residues. The material sequenced was whole blood, taken in connection with sensitization to the hapten diphenylcyclopropenone (DPC). This chain joins TRBV28 and TRBJ2-7; D is possibly TRBD1 (8 bases). The clonotype originates from a woman in her thirties or forties with alopecia areata. Some clones in this sample may be carry-over from other donors' samples. CDR3 nucleotides: TGTGCCAGCAGTGACAACCCGGGACAGGTAGCGGGCGAGCAGTACTTC. Its translation is CASSDNPGQVAGEQYF.